This TCR beta chain stems from a study of Ad26.COV2.S vaccination and SARS-CoV-2 variants. Treatment here: some 20 received Ad26.COV2.S at low or high dose, single or two shots; several received placebo; per-sample allocation not given. Samples analyzed were those drawn on day 63 after the first vaccine or placebo injection. Method: immunoSEQ multiplex PCR; TCRdb's copy keeps in-frame clones and lacks some. Altogether a few hundred thousand clones are present, around 82% being singletons, with the ten largest covering just under 7.5%. CDR3 size: 15 residues. The germline gives CDR1 KGHSH, CDR2 LQKENI. Germline trimming cut 5 bases from V and 3 bases from J; bases unmatched to any gene: 4.

The rearrangement links TRBV18 to TRBJ1-4; 9 bases are shared with TRBD1. This TCR was sampled from a person between 18 and 65 years old who received the Ad26.COV2.S COVID-19 vaccine or a placebo. Here the sequenced sample was peripheral blood, taken in a trial of Ad26.COV2.S vaccine versus placebo. CDR3 amino acids: CASSTGQGANEKLFF. The DNA for the CDR3 is TGTGCCAGCTCAACGGGACAGGGAGCTAATGAAAAACTGTTTTTT.